Following are 28 T cell receptor beta chains from one sample sequenced in a study of cytomegalovirus exposure and HLA in healthy donors. A multiplex PCR was run with 60 Vbeta primers and 13 Jbeta primers. Assay used: immunoSEQ multiplex PCR; TCRdb lists only in-frame clones, some missing. The table records about 150,000 clones, roughly 80% of them present only once. Sequencing was carried out using PBMCs. The receptors derive from a male donor in good health and CMV-seronegative.

The genes are TRBV6-5 and TRBJ2-3; 7 nucleotides line up with TRBD2. Germline V lookup: CDR1 MNHEY, CDR2 SVGAGI. V lost 6 bases and J lost 2; bases outside the gene matches: 5. This CDR3 region has 14 residues. The CDR3 DNA follows: TGTGCCAGCAGCTCCGGGACTAACACAGATACGCAGTATTTT. Its protein is CASSSGTNTDTQYF.

This sequence joins TRBV5-1 and TRBJ1-1; 7 bases are a match to TRBD1. Germline V lookup: CDR1 SGHRS, CDR2 YFSETQ. This CDR3 has 14 amino acids. The V segment lost 1 base and the J segment 5 bases; nucleotides outside the gene matches: 5. CDR3 bases: TGCGCCAGCAGCTTGTTAGGGGGCCCGACTGAAGCTTTCTTT. Its translation is CASSLLGGPTEAFF.

This clone was detected once. This sequence joins TRBV5-4 and TRBJ1-4; tentative D call: TRBD1 (5 bases). Trimming stripped 1 base from V and 8 bases from J, with 15 bases between. The CDR3 loop spans 15 amino acids. Germline V gene data show CDR1 as SGHNT and CDR2 as YYREEE (reference sequence). Written as DNA, the CDR3 is TGTGCCAGCAGCTTGAGGGGAGGGGATGGCGAAAAACTGTTTTTT. Translation: CASSLRGGDGEKLFF.

This clone was counted only a few times. The chain recombines TRBV6-5 with TRBJ2-7; no clear D gene. The CDR3 runs 11 residues. V was clipped by 6 bases and J by 4 bases, with 7 bases between them. CDR1 and CDR2 from the germline V gene are MNHEY and SVGAGI. CDR3 loop: CASSQLYEQYF. Here the CDR3 DNA reads TGTGCCAGCAGCCAACTGTACGAGCAGTACTTC.

V gene TRBV7-9 combines with J gene TRBJ2-3, with TRBD2 identical over 7 bases. The trim removed 1 base at V and 7 bases at J, leaving 5 bases unmatched. Germline-derived CDR1 and CDR2 are SEHNR and FQNEAQ (reference sequence). The CDR3 covers 14 residues. The CDR3 spells CASSLVREGNTQYF. CDR3 nucleotide sequence: TGTGCCAGCAGCTTAGTCAGGGAGGGGAATACGCAGTATTTT. The full variable domain, rest sourced from reference TRBV7-9 and TRBJ2-3, is DTGVSQNPRHKITKRGQNVTFRCDPISEHNRLYWYRQTLGQGPEFLTYFQNEAQLEKSRLLSDRFSAERPKGSFSTLEIQRTEQGDSAMYLCASSLVREGNTQYFGPGTRLTVL.

This clone was detected once. This sequence joins TRBV5-6 and TRBJ1-2, with a possible D match to TRBD1 (5 bases). The CDR3 runs to 14 residues. In germline, CDR1 is SGHDT, CDR2 YYEEEE. V gave up 2 bases and J gave up 3 bases, with 11 bases separating them. The chain's CDR3 is CASSLESGDYGYTF. CDR3 bases: TGTGCCAGCAGCTTAGAATCGGGGGACTATGGCTACACCTTC.

The CDR3 bases are TGTGCCAGCAGTAGGGGTCGGGACAGAGCGGGCTACACCTTC. It is translated as CASSRGRDRAGYTF. The rearrangement joins TRBV6-5 to TRBJ1-2, with TRBD1 matching over 7 bases. V trimming: 5 bases; J trimming: 8 bases; junction bases outside the gene matches: 11. This CDR3 spans 14 amino acids. The germline V gene encodes CDR1 MNHEY and CDR2 SVGAGI.

The J gene is TRBJ2-5, the V gene TRBV6-5; no definite D call. The V end lost 5 bases, the J end lost 4 bases, and 8 bases lay between the germline ends. The CDR3 is made up of 12 amino acids. Germline loops: CDR1 MNHEY, CDR2 SVGAGI. CDR3 coding DNA: TGTGCCAGCAGTCCCCGGAGAGAGACCCAGTACTTC. Translating gives CASSPRRETQYF.

A note on this clone: This sample includes further DNA sequences coding for the same CDR3. V usage is TRBV6-5 and J usage is TRBJ2-7, with D possibly TRBD1 on 5 matching bases. This CDR3 has 14 amino acids. Germline V gene sequence: CDR1 MNHEY, CDR2 SVGAGI. V gave up 0 bases and J gave up 0 bases, with 6 bases separating them. This chain's CDR3 is CASSYSGVSYEQYF. In nucleotides, the CDR3 is TGTGCCAGCAGTTACTCAGGGGTCTCCTACGAGCAGTACTTC.

This chain connects TRBV5-1 to TRBJ1-1; 7 bases align to TRBD1. CDR1 and CDR2 from the germline V gene are SGHRS and YFSETQ. The CDR3 has 15 amino acids. Trimming took 3 bases from V and 2 from J; bases not matched to a gene: 7. Written as DNA, the CDR3 is TGCGCCAGCAGCTACCCCGAGGGGGCTAACACTGAAGCTTTCTTT. Protein sequence: CASSYPEGANTEAFF.

The chain links TRBV28 to TRBJ1-1, with D possibly being TRBD1 (6 bases). CDR1 is MDHEN and CDR2 is SYDVKM in the germline V gene. Trimming stripped 5 bases from V and 1 base from J, with 14 bases between. The CDR3 runs to 15 residues. Here the CDR3 reads CASSPYRDGNTEAFF. The CDR3 DNA reads as TGTGCCAGCAGTCCCTACAGGGACGGGAACACTGAAGCTTTCTTT. Full variable domain (rest looked up from reference TRBV28 and TRBJ1-1): DVKVTQSSRYLVKRTGEKVFLECVQDMDHENMFWYRQDPGLGLRLIYFSYDVKMKEKGDIPEGYSVSREKKERFSLILESASTNQTSMYLCASSPYRDGNTEAFFGQGTRLTVV.

The chain recombines TRBV19 with TRBJ1-6; no firm D call. Trimming took 3 bases from V and 7 from J, leaving 13 bases between them. In germline, CDR1 is LNHDA, CDR2 SQIVND (reference sequence). CDR3 size: 15 residues. The CDR3 sequence is CASSMGGTENSPLHF. In nucleotides, the CDR3 is TGTGCCAGTAGTATGGGAGGAACAGAGAATTCACCCCTCCACTTT. Using reference TRBV19 and TRBJ1-6 for the parts outside the CDR3, the full variable domain is DGGITQSPKYLFRKEGQNVTLSCEQNLNHDAMYWYRQDPGQGLRLIYYSQIVNDFQKGDIAEGYSVSREKKESFPLTVTSAQKNPTAFYLCASSMGGTENSPLHFGNGTRLTVT.

This clone was counted once. This chain joins TRBV2 and TRBJ1-4; D uncertain. CDR3 length: 12 amino acids. V lost 6 bases and J 8 bases, leaving 10 bases between the germline ends. Germline assignment: CDR1 SNHLY and CDR2 FYNNEI. CDR3: CASRWEGEKLFF. CDR3 in DNA: TGTGCCAGCAGGTGGGAGGGAGAAAAACTGTTTTTT.

This clone was counted only a few times. V usage is TRBV7-2 and J usage is TRBJ2-1; 13 bases align to TRBD2. Unmatched junction bases numbered 5, after V lost 5 bases and J lost 4 bases. The CDR3 length is 16 residues. Looked up from germline, CDR1 is SGHTA and CDR2 is FQGNSA. The CDR3 DNA reads TGTGCCAGCAGCACCGGGACTAGCGGGGAATACAATGAGCAGTTCTTC. Encoded protein: CASSTGTSGEYNEQFF.

This sequence joins TRBV9 and TRBJ2-7; tentatively, D is TRBD2 (5 bases). This CDR3 has 13 residues. Trimming removed 3 bases at V and 6 bases at J, with 13 bases between. CDR1 is SGDLS, CDR2 YYNGEE, per germline. The CDR3 nucleotides read TGTGCCAGCAGCGCCAAAGGTCGGGGCGAGCAGTACTTC. It encodes CASSAKGRGEQYF.

In DNA, the CDR3 is TGTGCCTGCTCGGTTCTCACAGGGGGCTACACCTTC. The encoded protein is CACSVLTGGYTF. V is TRBV30 and J is TRBJ1-2; D may be TRBD1 (6 bases). From germline, CDR1 is GTSNPN and CDR2 SVGIG (reference sequence). This CDR3 region has 12 residues. The V and J ends lost 6 bases and 8 bases respectively, with 16 bases between them.

This chain links TRBV5-4 with TRBJ2-2; 11 bases line up with TRBD2. Trimming removed 2 bases from V and 3 bases from J; junction bases left unmatched: 15. This CDR3 region has 20 residues. Germline values: CDR1 SGHNT, CDR2 YYREEE (reference sequence). The CDR3 DNA is TGTGCCAGCAGCTTTCGTCAAGGGTCTAGCGGGGGGTTCGACACCGGGGAGCTGTTTTTT. Its protein is CASSFRQGSSGGFDTGELFF. Full variable domain (missing parts from reference TRBV5-4 and TRBJ2-2): ETGVTQSPTHLIKTRGQQVTLRCSSQSGHNTVSWYQQALGQGPQFIFQYYREEENGRGNFPPRFSGLQFPNYSSELNVNALELDDSALYLCASSFRQGSSGGFDTGELFFGEGSRLTVL.

The chain uses TRBV4-2 and TRBJ2-7, with D possibly being TRBD2 (5 bases). Germline lookup yields CDR1 LGHNA and CDR2 YNFKEQ. The CDR3 covers 14 residues. Trimming left V 1 base short and J 3 bases short, with 10 bases between. CDR3 coding DNA: TGTGCCAGCAGCCAAGCGGACGGGAACTACGAGCAGTACTTC. Residues: CASSQADGNYEQYF.

The J gene is TRBJ2-7, the V gene TRBV18; tentative D call: TRBD1 (5 bases). V was trimmed by 6 bases and J by 5 bases, leaving 17 bases between them. This CDR3 contains 14 residues. The V gene's germline CDR1 is KGHSH and CDR2 LQKENI. CDR3 in amino acids: CASSLTREINEQYF. The CDR3 region has the DNA TGTGCCAGCTCTCTAACCAGGGAAATAAACGAGCAGTACTTC.

The chain links TRBV6-1 to TRBJ2-3; tentative D call: TRBD1 (6 bases). The V gene lost 7 bases and the J gene lost 2 bases, with 13 bases spanning the gap. From germline, CDR1 is MNHNS and CDR2 SASEGT. The CDR3 spans 14 residues. The CDR3 sequence: CASNRDPFTDTQYF. The CDR3 DNA reads TGTGCCAGCAACAGGGACCCCTTCACAGATACGCAGTATTTT.

The chain employs TRBV7-2 and TRBJ1-1, with D perhaps TRBD1 (6 bases). Trimming cost V 1 base and J 1 base, with 7 bases left between them. The length of the CDR3 is 14 residues. The germline V gene has CDR1 SGHTA and CDR2 FQGNSA. In DNA form, the CDR3 reads TGTGCCAGCAGCTTAGTGACAGGGAACACTGAAGCTTTCTTT. Translating it yields CASSLVTGNTEAFF.

V gene TRBV25-1 combines with J gene TRBJ1-1, with 7 bases fitting TRBD1. The CDR3 runs 13 residues. V was clipped by 5 bases and J by 3 bases; unmatched bases: 3. Per germline, CDR1 MGHDK and CDR2 SYGVNS. The CDR3 loop is CASSSTGDTEAFF. DNA for the CDR3: TGTGCCAGCAGTAGTACAGGGGACACTGAAGCTTTCTTT.

The chain carries TRBV10-3 and TRBJ2-3; 9 bases agree with TRBD1. CDR1 is ENHRY, CDR2 SYGVKD, per germline. The length of the CDR3 is 16 residues. The V segment lost 3 bases and the J segment 2 bases; nucleotides outside the gene matches: 6. The CDR3 DNA sequence: TGTGCCATCAGTGAACAGGGGGCGATTCCCACAGATACGCAGTATTTT. Residues: CAISEQGAIPTDTQYF.

This clone came up once. The chain joins TRBV10-2 to TRBJ2-2; unclear D gene. The length of the CDR3 is 15 residues. V dropped 5 bases and J dropped 6 bases, with 16 bases sitting between them. Germline assignment: CDR1 WSHSY and CDR2 SAAADI. The CDR3 DNA reads as TGCGCCAGCAGTCCCAGACACAAGATTCCCGGGGAGCTGTTTTTT. As protein: CASSPRHKIPGELFF.

The genes are TRBV5-5 and TRBJ1-4; the D gene is possibly TRBD1 (5 bases). The CDR3 is made up of 10 amino acids. Germline V gene sequence: CDR1 SGHKS, CDR2 YYEKEE (reference sequence). V was trimmed by 7 bases and J by 8 bases, leaving 6 bases between them. The CDR3 loop is CASGQEKLFF. CDR3 bases: TGTGCCAGCGGACAAGAAAAACTGTTTTTT.

This clone was picked up a small number of times. V and J are TRBV25-1 and TRBJ2-3; tentatively, D is TRBD1 (6 bases). The CDR3 is 17 residues long. The germline V and J ends were trimmed by 2 bases and 4 bases, with 19 bases remaining between them. Germline V lookup: CDR1 MGHDK, CDR2 SYGVNS. The CDR3 DNA follows: TGTGCCAGCAGTGAACCACACTATATGACAGGCTCAGATACGCAGTATTTT. Translated: CASSEPHYMTGSDTQYF. Together with reference TRBV25-1 and TRBJ2-3, the CDR3 gives the full variable domain: EADIYQTPRYLVIGTGKKITLECSQTMGHDKMYWYQQDPGMELHLIHYSYGVNSTEKGDLSSESTVSRIRTEHFPLTLESARPSHTSQYLCASSEPHYMTGSDTQYFGPGTRLTVL.

The chain uses TRBV6-1 and TRBJ2-5; TRBD2 matches at 8 bases. The J call may be wrong; the DNA end is better matched by TRBJ2-7. The germline V gene has CDR1 MNHNS and CDR2 SASEGT. The CDR3 length is 13 residues. The DNA for the CDR3 is TGTGCCAGCTCCGGGGGGGGAGTACCCGAGCAGTACTTC. It encodes CASSGGGVPEQYF.

The rearrangement uses TRBV27 and TRBJ2-3; no reliable D call. V shed 2 bases and J shed 3 bases, with 12 bases lying between them. The CDR3 length is 15 residues. Germline V CDR1 and CDR2: MNHEY, SMNVEV (reference sequence). DNA of the CDR3: TGTGCCAGCAGTTTAAGATCCAGGCCTACAGATACGCAGTATTTT. This codes for CASSLRSRPTDTQYF.